A selection of T cell receptor beta chains follows, all from one sample in a study of blood T cells in healthy people across ages. TCRdb reprocessed the 5' RACE reads via MiXCR and lists one record per CDR3 protein. There are about 650,000 distinct CDR3 sequences in the sample; around 32% occur only once, and less than 20% lies in the top ten. Sequenced: blood. The receptors originated from a woman aged 80 or older in good health. CDR3s leave out the opening cysteine and the closing phenylalanine or tryptophan. The order of the fields is J gene, V gene, clone size, CDR3 protein. Some rows have no size entry. The others give once, few or many, or a class for an expanded clone.

j_call: TRBJ2-2; v_call: TRBV10-3; clone_size: many; cdr3_aa: AINQGSGELF
j_call: TRBJ2-1; v_call: TRBV6-5; clone_size: NA; cdr3_aa: ASSFQPGQGYEQF
j_call: TRBJ2-1; v_call: TRBV5-1; clone_size: many; cdr3_aa: ASSFYSGGAYNEQF
j_call: TRBJ1-2; v_call: TRBV28; clone_size: NA; cdr3_aa: ASAGAGRSHSPNYGYT
j_call: TRBJ1-1; v_call: TRBV27; clone_size: once; cdr3_aa: ASSLKSRGSTEAF
j_call: TRBJ2-3; v_call: TRBV6-6; clone_size: many; cdr3_aa: ASSYSAAYSTDTQY
j_call: TRBJ2-5; v_call: TRBV25-1; clone_size: NA; cdr3_aa: ASSESGTGFETQY
j_call: TRBJ1-2; v_call: TRBV7-2; clone_size: NA; cdr3_aa: ASSEGAYYGYT
j_call: TRBJ2-5; v_call: TRBV18; clone_size: NA; cdr3_aa: ASSPPGLNEQY
j_call: TRBJ2-7; v_call: TRBV4-2; clone_size: once; cdr3_aa: ASSQARGRAAHEQY
j_call: TRBJ2-1; v_call: TRBV7-3; clone_size: many; cdr3_aa: ASSLNGQLWDEQF
j_call: TRBJ2-3; v_call: TRBV6-2/TRBV6-3; clone_size: many; cdr3_aa: ASSRRITSTDTQY
j_call: TRBJ1-5; v_call: TRBV4-1; clone_size: NA; cdr3_aa: ASSHASGPQH
j_call: TRBJ1-6; v_call: TRBV5-1; clone_size: NA; cdr3_aa: ASRGTATHSPLH
j_call: TRBJ2-1; v_call: TRBV5-4; clone_size: few; cdr3_aa: ASRGSGEQF
j_call: TRBJ1-5; v_call: TRBV20-1; clone_size: NA; cdr3_aa: SASPGQSNQPQH
j_call: TRBJ2-1; v_call: TRBV24-1; clone_size: NA; cdr3_aa: ATSDAGLRFNEQF
j_call: TRBJ2-1; v_call: TRBV20-1; clone_size: NA; cdr3_aa: SARDPSTSGTNEQF
j_call: TRBJ1-6; v_call: TRBV30; clone_size: few; cdr3_aa: AWNRGGYSPLH
j_call: TRBJ2-5; v_call: TRBV5-1; clone_size: NA; cdr3_aa: ASSGDTGRRATQY
j_call: TRBJ2-1; v_call: TRBV9; clone_size: once; cdr3_aa: ASSVAGGVDEQF
j_call: TRBJ2-2; v_call: TRBV6-2/TRBV6-3; clone_size: many; cdr3_aa: ASSYSPGTNTGELF
j_call: TRBJ2-1; v_call: TRBV7-2; clone_size: NA; cdr3_aa: ASSLAPQRLYNERF
j_call: TRBJ2-4; v_call: TRBV19; clone_size: NA; cdr3_aa: ASSTDSSAKNIQY
j_call: TRBJ2-6; v_call: TRBV30; clone_size: few; cdr3_aa: AWSVYVGGGLLSSGANVLT
j_call: TRBJ1-2; v_call: TRBV11-1; clone_size: NA; cdr3_aa: ASSPRDRALYGYT
j_call: TRBJ1-1; v_call: TRBV20-1; clone_size: NA; cdr3_aa: SAGRPRGRDTEAF
j_call: TRBJ1-1; v_call: TRBV14; clone_size: few; cdr3_aa: ASRRQGSGIEAF
j_call: TRBJ2-3; v_call: TRBV15; clone_size: many; cdr3_aa: ATSRDRGSTDTQY
j_call: TRBJ2-1; v_call: TRBV5-4; clone_size: many; cdr3_aa: ASSWSRGDEQF
j_call: TRBJ2-7; v_call: TRBV28; clone_size: many; cdr3_aa: ASSLQGPIPYEQY
j_call: TRBJ2-5; v_call: TRBV7-2; clone_size: NA; cdr3_aa: ASSNIAGGIETQY
j_call: TRBJ2-5; v_call: TRBV6-6; clone_size: many; cdr3_aa: ASSADFVGGTQY
j_call: TRBJ2-2; v_call: TRBV5-1; clone_size: NA; cdr3_aa: ASSLVPRSNTGEPF
j_call: TRBJ2-1; v_call: TRBV20-1; clone_size: few; cdr3_aa: SASRGGPYNEQF
j_call: TRBJ2-3; v_call: TRBV25-1; clone_size: many; cdr3_aa: ASSDPWADTQY
j_call: TRBJ2-3; v_call: TRBV27; clone_size: many; cdr3_aa: ASSLQGLGTDTQY
j_call: TRBJ2-1; v_call: TRBV5-1; clone_size: many; cdr3_aa: ASKTPGTGGSYNEQF
j_call: TRBJ1-1; v_call: TRBV9; clone_size: many; cdr3_aa: ASSVAVRPQSDTEAF
j_call: NA; v_call: TRBV28; clone_size: NA; cdr3_aa: ASSFVTYEQY
j_call: TRBJ2-1; v_call: TRBV7-3; clone_size: NA; cdr3_aa: ASSPGGGGLNEQF
j_call: TRBJ2-7; v_call: TRBV18; clone_size: NA; cdr3_aa: ASSPVDLSSYKQY
j_call: TRBJ1-4; v_call: TRBV12-3/TRBV12-4; clone_size: many; cdr3_aa: ASSRGQLRVTNEKLF
j_call: TRBJ2-2; v_call: TRBV7-2; clone_size: NA; cdr3_aa: ASSSTGGSNTGELF
j_call: TRBJ1-6; v_call: TRBV5-1; clone_size: many; cdr3_aa: ASKIEGGGAPLH
j_call: TRBJ1-4; v_call: TRBV9; clone_size: few; cdr3_aa: ASSVDSVVAQLF
j_call: TRBJ2-5; v_call: TRBV9; clone_size: many; cdr3_aa: ASSEENAGGHETQY